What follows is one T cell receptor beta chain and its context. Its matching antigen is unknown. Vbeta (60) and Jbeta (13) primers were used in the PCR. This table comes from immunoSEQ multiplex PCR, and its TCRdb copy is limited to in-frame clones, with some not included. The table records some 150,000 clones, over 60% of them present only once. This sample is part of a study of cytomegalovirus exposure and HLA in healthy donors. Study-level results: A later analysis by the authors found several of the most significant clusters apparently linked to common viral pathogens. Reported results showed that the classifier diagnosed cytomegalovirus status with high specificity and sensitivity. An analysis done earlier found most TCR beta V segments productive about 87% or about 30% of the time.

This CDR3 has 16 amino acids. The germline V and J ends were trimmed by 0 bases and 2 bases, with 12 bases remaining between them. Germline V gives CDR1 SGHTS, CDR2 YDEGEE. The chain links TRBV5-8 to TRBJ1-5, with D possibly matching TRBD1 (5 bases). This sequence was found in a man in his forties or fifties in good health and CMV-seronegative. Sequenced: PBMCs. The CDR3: CASSLDATARNQPQHF. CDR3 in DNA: TGTGCCAGCAGCTTGGATGCGACAGCCCGCAATCAGCCCCAGCATTTT.